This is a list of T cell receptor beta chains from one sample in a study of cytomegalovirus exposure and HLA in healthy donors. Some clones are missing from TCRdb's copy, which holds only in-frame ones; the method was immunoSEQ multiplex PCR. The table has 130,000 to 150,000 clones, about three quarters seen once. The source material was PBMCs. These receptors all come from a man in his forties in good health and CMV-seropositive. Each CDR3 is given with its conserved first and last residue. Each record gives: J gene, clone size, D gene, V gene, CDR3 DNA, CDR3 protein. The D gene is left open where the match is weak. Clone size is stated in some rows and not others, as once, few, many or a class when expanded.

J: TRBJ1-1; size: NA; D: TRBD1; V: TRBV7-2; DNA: TGTGCCAGCAGCCCAATAGGACAGGGAAACACTGAAGCTTTCTTT; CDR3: CASSPIGQGNTEAFF
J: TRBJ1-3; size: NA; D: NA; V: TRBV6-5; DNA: TGTGCCAGCAGTCCACTACAGGGCTCTGGAAACACCATATATTTT; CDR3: CASSPLQGSGNTIYF
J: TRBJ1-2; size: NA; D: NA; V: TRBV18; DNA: TGTGCCAGCTCACCCCTGGACGACGTGAGGGCTGGCTACACCTTC; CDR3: CASSPLDDVRAGYTF
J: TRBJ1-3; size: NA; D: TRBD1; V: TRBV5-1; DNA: TGCGCCAGCAGCATCCGGACAGGAGCCTCTGGAAACACCATATATTTT; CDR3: CASSIRTGASGNTIYF
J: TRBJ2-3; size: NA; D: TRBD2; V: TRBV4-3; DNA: TGCGCCAGCAGCGCCAGACTAGCGGTTACAGATACGCAGTATTTT; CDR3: CASSARLAVTDTQYF
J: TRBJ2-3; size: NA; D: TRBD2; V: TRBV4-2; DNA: TGTGCCAGCAGCCAAGGTCTAGCGGGTGGCCTCACAGATACGCAGTATTTT; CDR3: CASSQGLAGGLTDTQYF
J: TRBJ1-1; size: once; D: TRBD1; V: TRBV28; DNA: TGTGCCAGCAGTTTTACAGGGGGCAGGACTGAAGCTTTCTTT; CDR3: CASSFTGGRTEAFF
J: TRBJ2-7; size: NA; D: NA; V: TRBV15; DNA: TGTGCCACCAGCAGTATTAGGGGGGAGGGATCCTACGAGCAGTACTTC; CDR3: CATSSIRGEGSYEQYF
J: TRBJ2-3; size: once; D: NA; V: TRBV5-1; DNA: TGCGCCAGCAGCCTGGGGGGCAGCCATGGCGCAGATACGCAGTATTTT; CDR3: CASSLGGSHGADTQYF
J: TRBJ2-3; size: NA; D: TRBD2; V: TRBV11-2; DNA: TGTGCCAGCAGCTCCTTTGGCGGCGGGAGAGATAACACAGATACGCAGTATTTT; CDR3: CASSSFGGGRDNTDTQYF
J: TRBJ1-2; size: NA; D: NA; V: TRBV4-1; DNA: TGCGCCAGCAGCCAAAGCGCAGATTCTAACTATGGCTACACCTTC; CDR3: CASSQSADSNYGYTF
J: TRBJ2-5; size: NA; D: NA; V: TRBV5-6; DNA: TGTGCCAGCAGCTTGACGGGAAGAGAGACCCAGTACTTC; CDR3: CASSLTGRETQYF
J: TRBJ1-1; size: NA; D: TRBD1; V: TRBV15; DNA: TGTGCCACCAGCAGAGGTGGGACAGGGAACACTGAAGCTTTCTTT; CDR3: CATSRGGTGNTEAFF
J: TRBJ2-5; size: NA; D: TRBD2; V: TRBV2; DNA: TGTGCCAGCAGGGACTCCCCGGGAGGGGGAGAGACCCAGTACTTC; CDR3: CASRDSPGGGETQYF
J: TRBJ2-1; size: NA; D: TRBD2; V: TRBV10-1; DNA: TGCGCCAGCAGTGAAGTATCTAGCGGGAGCCTAAGAGAGCAGTTCTTC; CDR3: CASSEVSSGSLREQFF
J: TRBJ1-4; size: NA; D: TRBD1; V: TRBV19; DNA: TGTGCCAGTAGTATTGGGACAGGGGGCGATCTTGAAAAACTGTTTTTT; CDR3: CASSIGTGGDLEKLFF
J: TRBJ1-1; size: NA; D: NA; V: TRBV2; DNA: TGTGCCACCCGCTCCCTGGTGGGCGAGAGCACTGAAGCTTTCTTT; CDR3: CATRSLVGESTEAFF
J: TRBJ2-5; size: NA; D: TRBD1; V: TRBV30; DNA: TGTGCCTGGTCCGACAGGGGCGAAGAGACCCAGTACTTC; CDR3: CAWSDRGEETQYF
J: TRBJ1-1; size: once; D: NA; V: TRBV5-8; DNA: TGTGCCAGCAGCCGATCTAGGACTGAAGCTTTCTTT; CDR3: CASSRSRTEAFF
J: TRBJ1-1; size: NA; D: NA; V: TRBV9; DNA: TGTGCCAGCAGCGTAGGCGGGCAGCAGAACACTGAAGCTTTCTTT; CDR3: CASSVGGQQNTEAFF
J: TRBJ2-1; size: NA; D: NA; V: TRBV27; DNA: TGTGCCAGCAGTTTTTACAGGGTTTCCTACAATGAGCAGTTCTTC; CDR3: CASSFYRVSYNEQFF
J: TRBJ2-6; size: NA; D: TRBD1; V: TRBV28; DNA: TGTGCCAGCAGCCTCACAGGGGAAGGGGCCAACGTCCTGACTTTC; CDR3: CASSLTGEGANVLTF
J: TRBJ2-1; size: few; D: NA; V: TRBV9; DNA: TGTGCCAGCAGCCCCGGGACCCGCGGGGTTTACGATGAGCAGTTCTTC; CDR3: CASSPGTRGVYDEQFF
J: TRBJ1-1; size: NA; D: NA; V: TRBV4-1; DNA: TGCGCCAGCAGCCAAGCAGGCGCCGAAGCTTTCTTT; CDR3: CASSQAGAEAFF
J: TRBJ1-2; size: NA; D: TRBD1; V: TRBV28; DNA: TGTGCCAGCAGCCTAGAGCAGGGGGCCTATGGCTACACCTTC; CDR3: CASSLEQGAYGYTF
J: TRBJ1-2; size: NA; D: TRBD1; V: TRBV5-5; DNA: TGTGCCAGCACCCTACTAGAAACAGGGGCCTATGGCTACACCTTC; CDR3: CASTLLETGAYGYTF
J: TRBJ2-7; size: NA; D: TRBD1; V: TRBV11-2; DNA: TGTGCCAGCAGCAGGGACAGCTACGAGCAGTACTTC; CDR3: CASSRDSYEQYF
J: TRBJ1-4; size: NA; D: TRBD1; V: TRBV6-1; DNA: TGTGCCAGCAGGACAGGGGGACATGAAAAACTGTTTTTT; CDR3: CASRTGGHEKLFF
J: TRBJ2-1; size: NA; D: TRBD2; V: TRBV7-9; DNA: TGTTCCAGCAGCTCGTTAGCGGGAGTCACGGTCAATGAGCAGTTCTTC; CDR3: CSSSSLAGVTVNEQFF
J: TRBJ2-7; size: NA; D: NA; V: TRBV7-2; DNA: TGTGCCAGCAGCTTAGTGGGGGCGTCCTACGAGCAGTACTTC; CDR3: CASSLVGASYEQYF
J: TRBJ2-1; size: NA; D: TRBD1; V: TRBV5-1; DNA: TGCGCCAGCAGATCCCAGGGGGCTATCTCCTACAATGAGCAGTTCTTC; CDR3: CASRSQGAISYNEQFF
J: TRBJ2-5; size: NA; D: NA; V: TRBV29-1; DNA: TGCAGCGTTGAAGCGGACCAAGAGACCCAGTACTTC; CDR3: CSVEADQETQYF
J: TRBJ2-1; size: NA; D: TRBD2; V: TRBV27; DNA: TGTGCCAGCAGTCTACAGACTAGCGGGAGGGCCGAGGTGTTCTTC; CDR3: CASSLQTSGRAEVFF
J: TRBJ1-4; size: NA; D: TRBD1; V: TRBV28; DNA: TGTGCCAGCAGTTGGGAGCCCGGGGGACAGAATGAAAAACTGTTTTTT; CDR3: CASSWEPGGQNEKLFF
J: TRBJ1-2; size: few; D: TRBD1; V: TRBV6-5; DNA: TGTGCCAGCAGTCACAGGGGCTCTGGCTATGGCTACACCTTC; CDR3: CASSHRGSGYGYTF